Listed below are T cell receptor beta chains from one sample, sequenced in a study of cytomegalovirus exposure and HLA in healthy donors. The data were produced by immunoSEQ multiplex PCR, yet TCRdb's version contains in-frame clones alone and is incomplete. This table has fewer than 70,000 clones, approximately 76% appearing once. The specimen sequenced was PBMCs. The source is a man aged 45-65 years in good health and CMV-seronegative. Both conserved end residues are part of each CDR3. A D gene is named only where the DNA matches it firmly. Only some rows state a clone size, as once, few, many or a class for expanded clones.

abundance	d_gene	len	v_gene	j_gene	CDR3aa	CDR3nt
once	TRBD2	16	TRBV29-1	TRBJ2-7	CSARLAGGLSSYEQYF	TGCAGCGCCAGACTAGCGGGGGGACTCAGCTCCTACGAGCAGTACTTC
.	.	12	TRBV29-1	TRBJ2-7	CSVASPGTEQYF	TGCAGCGTCGCCTCGCCAGGTACCGAGCAGTACTTC
.	TRBD1	15	TRBV9	TRBJ1-2	CASSERTGANYGYTF	TGTGCCAGCAGCGAGAGGACAGGGGCCAACTATGGCTACACCTTC
.	.	13	TRBV21-1	TRBJ2-7	CASSTGGSYEQYF	TGTGCCAGCAGCACCGGGGGCTCCTACGAGCAGTACTTC
.	.	16	TRBV5-1	TRBJ2-7	CASSSPTGFGSYEQYF	TGCGCCAGCAGCAGCCCGACGGGTTTTGGATCCTACGAGCAGTACTTC
.	.	14	TRBV7-2	TRBJ1-5	CASSPSVLAQPQHF	TGTGCCAGCAGCCCATCGGTCTTAGCTCAGCCCCAGCATTTT
.	.	13	TRBV7-5	TRBJ2-1	CARSVRGYPEQFF	TGTGCCAGAAGCGTTCGAGGGTACCCTGAGCAGTTCTTC
.	TRBD2	14	TRBV10-3	TRBJ2-3	CAIKSGGARDTQYF	TGTGCCATCAAAAGCGGGGGGGCAAGAGATACGCAGTATTTT
.	TRBD2	16	TRBV27	TRBJ2-1	CASSRPGLAGGEEQFF	TGTGCCAGCAGTAGACCGGGACTAGCGGGGGGTGAAGAGCAGTTCTTC
.	.	14	TRBV7-3	TRBJ2-7	CASSLTRVTYEQYF	TGTGCCAGCAGCTTAACGCGGGTTACTTACGAGCAGTACTTC
.	.	13	TRBV13	TRBJ1-2	CASSLDGSFSYTF	TGTGCCAGCAGCTTGGACGGGAGTTTTAGCTACACCTTC
.	.	14	TRBV5-1	TRBJ2-1	CASRQIGWEDEQFF	TGCGCCAGCAGACAAATTGGGTGGGAGGATGAGCAGTTCTTC
.	TRBD1	13	TRBV5-1	TRBJ1-2	CASSAGQGSGYTF	TGCGCCAGCAGCGCCGGACAGGGGTCTGGCTACACCTTC
.	TRBD1	17	TRBV5-1	TRBJ2-7	CASSQKAARGQTYEQYF	TGCGCCAGCAGCCAGAAAGCAGCCCGGGGACAGACCTACGAGCAGTACTTC
.	.	13	TRBV6-6	TRBJ1-5	CASSVAGDQPQHF	TGTGCCAGCAGTGTAGCAGGGGATCAGCCCCAGCATTTT
.	.	14	TRBV18	TRBJ1-5	CASSPGTGGQPQHF	TGTGCCAGCTCACCAGGGACGGGGGGTCAGCCCCAGCATTTT
.	.	13	TRBV6-5	TRBJ2-4	CASSTVGKNIQYF	TGTGCCAGCAGTACTGTCGGTAAAAACATTCAGTACTTC
.	TRBD2	13	TRBV6-6	TRBJ2-7	CASTQGGLGGGYF	TGTGCCAGCACCCAGGGAGGGTTAGGTGGTGGGTACTTC
once	.	12	TRBV7-9	TRBJ2-2	CASRTLYDELFF	TGTGCCAGCAGAACCCTATACGATGAGCTGTTTTTT
.	TRBD1	18	TRBV5-1	TRBJ2-3	CASSLQTGTAPGTDTQYF	TGCGCCAGCAGCTTGCAAACCGGGACAGCGCCCGGCACAGATACGCAGTATTTT
.	TRBD2	15	TRBV5-1	TRBJ2-3	CASSYGGLATDTQYF	TGCGCCAGCAGCTATGGGGGACTAGCCACAGATACGCAGTATTTT
.	.	15	TRBV4-1	TRBJ1-2	CASSQDLAGKVGYTF	TGCGCCAGCAGCCAAGATCTCGCAGGGAAGGTTGGCTACACCTTC
.	.	12	TRBV5-4	TRBJ2-5	CASSPGRGTQYF	TGTGCCAGCAGCCCAGGAAGGGGGACCCAGTACTTC
.	.	15	TRBV7-6	TRBJ2-7	CASSPFETNPYEQYF	TGTGCCAGCAGCCCCTTTGAGACTAACCCCTACGAGCAGTACTTC
.	.	13	TRBV11-3	TRBJ2-2	CASSPDTTGELFF	TGTGCCAGCAGCCCGGACACCACCGGGGAGCTGTTTTTT
few	TRBD1	17	TRBV5-1	TRBJ1-3	CASSLGSGQGTGNTIYF	TGCGCCAGCAGCTTGGGATCGGGACAGGGGACTGGAAACACCATATATTTT
.	.	11	TRBV29-1	TRBJ1-2	CSASVVGGYTF	TGCAGCGCTAGTGTGGTCGGGGGCTACACCTTC
.	.	14	TRBV25-1	TRBJ1-6	CAVSADTYNSPLHF	TGTGCCGTTTCTGCGGACACATACAATTCACCCCTCCACTTT
.	TRBD1	13	TRBV11-2	TRBJ1-1	CASSFSRGTEAFF	TGTGCCAGCAGCTTCTCCAGGGGGACTGAAGCTTTCTTT
.	.	11	TRBV2	TRBJ1-2	CARVDRSVFAF	TGTGCCAGAGTAGACAGGTCCGTCTTCGCCTTC
.	.	14	TRBV29-1	TRBJ1-1	CSVEWGRANTEAFF	TGCAGCGTTGAATGGGGCAGGGCGAACACTGAAGCTTTCTTT
.	.	16	TRBV9	TRBJ2-1	CASSPPTGRTNNEQFF	TGTGCCAGCAGCCCCCCGACTGGGCGGACAAACAATGAGCAGTTCTTC
.	.	15	TRBV5-1	TRBJ2-2	CASSLAAGSTGELFF	TGCGCCAGCAGCTTGGCCGCGGGGTCCACCGGGGAGCTGTTTTTT
.	.	14	TRBV7-9	TRBJ2-7	CASSKTTGHYEQYF	TGTGCCAGCAGCAAAACGACAGGCCACTACGAGCAGTACTTC
.	.	15	TRBV5-6	TRBJ2-2	CASSLTERTTGELFF	TGTGCCAGCAGCTTGACTGAAAGGACTACCGGGGAGCTGTTTTTT
.	.	13	TRBV30	TRBJ2-3	CAWKHEAADTQYF	TGTGCCTGGAAGCATGAGGCGGCGGATACGCAGTATTTT
.	.	17	TRBV18	TRBJ1-2	CASSSLTTGGVNYGYTF	TGTGCCAGCTCATCGTTGACAACCGGGGGGGTAAACTATGGCTACACCTTC
.	.	13	TRBV27	TRBJ2-7	CASSVRLLYEQYF	TGTGCCAGCAGTGTCCGATTACTCTACGAGCAGTACTTC
.	.	14	TRBV27	TRBJ1-6	CASSPQIANSPLHF	TGTGCCAGCAGTCCTCAAATAGCGAATTCACCCCTCCACTTT
.	.	14	TRBV28	TRBJ1-2	CASSFGGSPYGYTF	TGTGCCAGCAGTTTCGGGGGTTCCCCCTATGGCTACACCTTC
.	.	16	TRBV7-3	TRBJ2-1	CASSLVGGLSYNEQFF	TGTGCCAGCAGCTTAGTGGGGGGGCTATCCTACAATGAGCAGTTCTTC
.	TRBD2	14	TRBV5-1	TRBJ2-5	CASSLATGGETQYF	TGCGCCAGCAGCTTGGCTACCGGGGGGGAGACCCAGTACTTC
.	.	12	TRBV29-1	TRBJ1-5	CSVGGLGQPQHF	TGCAGCGTGGGGGGGTTGGGTCAGCCCCAGCATTTT
.	.	14	TRBV6-6	TRBJ1-2	CASSYSTTGVGYTF	TGTGCCAGCAGTTACTCGACGACGGGGGTAGGCTACACCTTC
.	.	14	TRBV6-5	TRBJ2-5	CASRPPGEQETQYF	TGTGCCAGCAGGCCCCCGGGGGAACAAGAGACCCAGTACTTC
.	.	14	TRBV14	TRBJ1-4	CASSHQGPAGELFF	TGTGCCAGCAGCCATCAGGGGCCAGCTGGGGAACTGTTTTTT
few	TRBD1	13	TRBV29-1	TRBJ1-2	CSVDGQGEYGYTF	TGCAGCGTAGATGGACAGGGGGAGTATGGCTACACCTTC
.	.	15	TRBV7-8	TRBJ1-6	CASSLEVRGSSPLHF	TGTGCCAGCAGCTTAGAGGTCAGGGGAAGTTCACCCCTCCACTTT